One sample yielded the 3 T cell receptor beta chains listed below, sequenced in a study of Graves' ophthalmopathy and Graves' hyperthyroidism. Investigators amplified TCR beta CDR3 regions from RNA transcripts. RT-PCR was first run with HTBI primers, then multiplex PCR in a second round. TCRdb reprocessed the multiplex PCR reads via MiXCR and lists one record per CDR3 protein. The data hold hundreds of thousands of distinct CDR3 sequences, with approximately 40% observed a single time. Material: peripheral blood. The source is an adult man with Graves' ophthalmopathy.

In its sample, this clonotype was seen a few times. The gene calls are TRBV13 and TRBJ2-2; D ambiguous. This CDR3 contains 16 residues. The ends were cut back, 5 bases at V and 4 bases at J, with 17 bases in the middle. Germline loops: CDR1 PRHDT, CDR2 FYEKMQ (reference sequence). Here the CDR3 reads CASSARRARRTGELFF. The CDR3, as DNA: TGTGCCAGCAGCGCCCGACGGGCTCGTCGCACCGGGGAGCTGTTTTTT. The full variable domain, completed using reference TRBV13 and TRBJ2-2, is AAGVIQSPRHLIKEKRETATLKCYPIPRHDTVYWYQQGPGQDPQFLISFYEKMQSDKGSIPDRFSAQQFSDYHSELNMSSLELGDSALYFCASSARRARRTGELFFGEGSRLTVL.

A remark on this clonotype: This may arise from a read error, as a much more abundant clone is one base away. The rearrangement uses TRBV2 and TRBJ1-6; weak D call: TRBD1 (5 bases). The germline CDR1 and CDR2 sequences are SNHLY and FYNNEI. The CDR3 is made up of 13 amino acids. Between the trimmed V and J ends, which lost 6 bases and 10 bases, there was a span of 13 bases. Here the CDR3 reads CASSRDWRSPLHF. CDR3 coding DNA: TGTGCCAGCAGCCGGGACTGGCGCTCACCCCTCCACTTT.

About this clonotype: It may be a read error: a sequence one base away is much more abundant. This chain links TRBV29-1 with TRBJ2-7, with no clear D. Germline values: CDR1 SQVTM, CDR2 ANQGSEA. V dropped 8 bases and J dropped 0 bases, with 11 bases sitting between them. This CDR3 spans 12 amino acids. CDR3 loop: CSILTASYEQYF. CDR3 DNA sequence: TGCAGCATCCTGACCGCCTCCTACGAGCAGTACTTC.